This T cell receptor (beta chain) emerged from a study of beta chain features in type 1 diabetes. Whole-study context: Cell yields, gender and age were comparable in patients and healthy donors. Study conclusions and caveats: In these data, an HLA type influence on TCRB rearrangement remained unresolved. For type 1 diabetes patients, VDJ junctions showed fewer insertions and more deletions.

Germline CDR1 is MNHEY and CDR2 is SMNVEV (reference sequence). Trimming removed 3 bases at V and 4 bases at J, with 13 bases between. This CDR3 has 14 residues. This clone was counted between two and nine times. Its antigen is unknown. Sequencing targeted expressed TCRB transcripts, as all isolated RNA had been reverse transcribed. Naive, central memory and regulatory T cell samples averaged around 3.5 million immunoSEQ reads each. Generated by immunoSEQ multiplex PCR, the TCRdb table keeps only in-frame clones and is missing some. The data hold about 140,000 clones, with about a tenth observed a single time.

The sequenced material came from central memory CD4+ T cells from blood. The chain has TRBV27 and TRBJ2-7; no clear D. This sequence was found in a woman between 40 and 55 years old in good health. The chain's CDR3 is CASSFEARSYEQYF. For the CDR3, the DNA is TGTGCCAGCAGTTTTGAAGCCCGGTCGTACGAGCAGTACTTC.